The present T cell receptor (beta chain) was sequenced within a study of cytomegalovirus exposure and HLA in healthy donors. Deletions cut 5 bases from V and 6 bases from J, with 19 bases between. From germline, CDR1 is SGHTA and CDR2 FQGNSA. This CDR3 comprises 15 residues. This clone was seen a few times. Its antigen remains unknown. The data were produced by immunoSEQ multiplex PCR, yet TCRdb's version contains in-frame clones alone and is incomplete. The repertoire consists of over 150,000 clones, with 75% to 90% occurring once and the leading ten covering 16%. Overall study findings and caveats: Altogether, some 160 TCR beta chains were recorded as cytomegalovirus-associated.

The rearrangement links TRBV7-2 to TRBJ1-1; D possibly corresponds to TRBD1 (5 bases). The sequence came from a man between 18 and 29 years old in good health and CMV-seropositive. The sequenced material came from PBMCs. Here the CDR3 DNA reads TGTGCCAGCAGCCCCCATAGGGAGGGGCGGGCTGAAGCTTTCTTT. This codes for CASSPHREGRAEAFF.